This TCR beta chain stems from a study of blood T cell repertoires in COVID-19. Study summary: Specimens from acute and convalescent COVID-19 originated in the United States, Italy and Spain. The cDNA or gDNA used as material had been derived from T cells, B-cell-depleted T cells, or PBMCs.

Germline V gene data show CDR1 as ENHRY and CDR2 as SYGVKD. CDR3 length: 12 amino acids. The germline V and J ends were trimmed by 11 bases and 2 bases, with 10 bases remaining between them. Data came from immunoSEQ multiplex PCR; TCRdb stores just in-frame clones and leaves some out. This table has almost 500,000 clones, 80% to 90% appearing once. The cohort comprised adults aged roughly 18 to 100 years residing in about two dozen US areas. Clinical histories supplied by participants themselves formed the basis of cohort assignment. Sequenced input: PBMCs or T cells enriched from blood (not recorded which). J is TRBJ1-3 and V is TRBV10-3; perhaps TRBD1 as D (5 bases). This clonotype originated in a woman aged 55 to 70 who had recovered from COVID-19. This chain's CDR3 is CAGGATGNTIYF. The DNA for the CDR3 is TGTGCCGGAGGGGCAACTGGAAACACCATATATTTT.